The T cell receptor beta chain under discussion was sequenced for a study of shared clonotypes between healthy human individuals. Study context: CD4 naive and CD4 memory each took three plates per donor, while CD8 naive took two and CD8 memory one.

Concerning this clone: Antigen specificity is unknown. This same CDR3 is encoded by further DNA sequences in the sample.

CD45RO-negative cells were positively selected for CCR7, leaving out terminally differentiated effector memory CD45RA+ cells. The assay used deep level. The data were produced by immunoSEQ multiplex PCR, yet TCRdb's version contains in-frame clones alone and is incomplete. The repertoire consists of some 2,000,000 clones, with approximately 94% occurring once and the leading ten covering 0.9% to 1.3%. V was trimmed by 3 bases and J by 2 bases, leaving 11 bases between them. Germline V gene sequence: CDR1 MNHEY, CDR2 SMNVEV (reference sequence). CDR3 length equals 14 residues. Study-level findings and limits: Between a few donors, naive CD4 clonotypes were shared at a level of about 5%. Expectations were that clonotype sharing among donors would be affected by sequencing depth.

This TCR was recovered from a young man in good health. The V and J genes are TRBV27 and TRBJ2-7; D is tentatively TRBD1 or TRBD2 (5 bases each). Sequences were obtained from naive CD8+ T cells sorted from blood. CDR3 loop: CASSFGTPAYEQYF. The CDR3 nucleotides are TGTGCCAGCAGTTTCGGGACGCCAGCCTACGAGCAGTACTTC.